This TCR beta chain was obtained from a study of blood T cell repertoires in COVID-19 (dated by TCRdb to between 2020 and 2021). Concerning the study at large: The collaborator samples originated in the United States, Italy and Spain and spanned the acute and convalescent phases of COVID-19. Subjects who had been exposed to COVID-19, were actively infected with it, or had recovered from it provided the deeply sampled blood TCRbeta repertoires that made up the dataset. Nearly every sample came with metadata listing a de-identified subject ID, COVID-19 status, age in years and sex. The repertoires were made available in a free public database intended to serve as a resource for research on the immune response to SARS-CoV-2. The material from the prospective study consisted of cDNA or gDNA derived from T cells, B-cell-depleted T cells, or PBMCs. The samples were drawn from two sources: the first 160 participants of the ongoing ImmuneRACE study, and 1,254 subjects contributed by 6 global collaborators. Where available, HLA class I and class II types were taken from metadata supplied by the sample provider and were not determined by assay-based typing. What the study reported, not specific to this receptor: Clinical and demographic metadata were provided uncurated, with the amount varying by source and participant.

Via the germline V gene (reference sequence), CDR1 is SGHKS and CDR2 YYEKEE. Trimming takes 3 bases off V and 6 bases off J; junction bases not matched to a gene: 12. There are 17 amino acids in the CDR3, from cysteine to phenylalanine inclusive. The entry retains the CDR3 DNA only, 51 bases that are in frame from base 1. Participants in the prospective study were enrolled through a virtual design, were aged 18 to 89 years, and lived in roughly 26 United States geographic areas. To assign participants to cohorts, the prospective study relied on clinical history that participants themselves reported in a screening survey and a study questionnaire. Recovered participants in ImmuneRACE Cohort 3 were defined as having two consecutive negative NP/OP PCR tests, clearance from a healthcare professional, or resolution of symptoms. In the prospective study, whole blood, serum and a nasopharyngeal or oropharyngeal swab were collected from each participant by mobile phlebotomists. Over a roughly 2-month period, participants in the prospective study had the option of providing additional blood draws and questionnaires. Before DNA extraction, blood samples from the prospective study were shipped at room temperature or frozen.

Details on this clone: No antigen is known for it. No base qualities exist here, and no much larger clone lies one base off it.

The immunoSEQ Assay, a bias-controlled multiplex PCR, was used to amplify TCRbeta CDR3 regions from genomic DNA. The study's own analysis went as follows. Nucleated cell counts per sample were estimated from amplification of reference gene primers within the assay. To quantify the absolute abundance of each unique TCRbeta CDR3 rearrangement, sequence reads were collapsed and filtered. For each sample, productive Simpson clonality was calculated by taking the square root of Simpson's diversity index across productive rearrangements. The source is immuneACCESS, and TCRdb retained only in-frame sequences with V and J called. Part of the clones is not carried over; for the studies checked, unresolved V genes explain less than half of this, and the remainder is unexplained. That table furnishes V, J and clone size, whereas the DNA furnished D and trimming. Recorded for this sample are some 400,000 clones; about nine tenths of them occurred a single time. Approximately 1.5% of the sample is in the top ten clones.

The chain is assembled from TRBV5-5 and TRBJ1-2, with TRBD1 matching 12 junction bases. Specimen: PBMCs or T cells enriched from blood (not recorded which). The TCR originated in a woman aged 25 to 39 who had recovered from COVID-19. The sequenced DNA is TGTGCCAGCAGCTACCCCGGCGGGGACAGGGGGCACGATGGCTACACCTTC. The encoded protein is CASSYPGGDRGHDGYTF.